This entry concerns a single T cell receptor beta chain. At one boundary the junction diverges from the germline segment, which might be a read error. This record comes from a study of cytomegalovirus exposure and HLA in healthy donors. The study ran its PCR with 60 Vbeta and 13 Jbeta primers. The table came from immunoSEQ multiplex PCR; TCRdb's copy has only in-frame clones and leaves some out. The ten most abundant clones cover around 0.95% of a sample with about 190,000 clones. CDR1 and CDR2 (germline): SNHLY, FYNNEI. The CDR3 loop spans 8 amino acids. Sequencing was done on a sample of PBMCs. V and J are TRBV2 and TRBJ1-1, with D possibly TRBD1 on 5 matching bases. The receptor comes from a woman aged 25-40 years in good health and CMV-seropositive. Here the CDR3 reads CASGAQGF. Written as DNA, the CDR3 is TGTGCCAGCGGGGCCCAAGGATTT. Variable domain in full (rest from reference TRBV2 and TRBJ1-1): EPEVTQTPSHQVTQMGQEVILRCVPISNHLYFYWYRQILGQKVEFLVSFYNNEISEKSEIFDDQFSVERPDGSNFTLKIRSTKLEDSAMYFCASGAQGFGQGTRLTVV.